These T cell receptor beta chains were read from a single sample in a study of shared clonotypes between healthy human individuals. Produced via immunoSEQ multiplex PCR; TCRdb's table is partial and in-frame only. The sample has 450,000 to 500,000 clones, around three quarters seen once. Material for sequencing was PBMCs. Every receptor here comes from a middle-aged woman in good health. Some clones in this sample may be carry-over from other donors' samples. The CDR3 runs from the conserved cysteine through the conserved F or W. D genes are given only for firm matches. For some rows the clone size is stated as once, few or many, or as a class when expanded; others skip it.

CDR3 DNA: TGTGCCAGCAGCGGATCCAACTATGGCTACACCTTC
CDR3 protein: CASSGSNYGYTF
D gene: .
clone size: few
V gene: TRBV7-9
J gene: TRBJ1-2

CDR3 DNA: TGCGCCAGCAGCGCTGGTAGCGGCCAAGAGACCCAGTACTTC
CDR3 protein: CASSAGSGQETQYF
D gene: .
clone size: .
V gene: TRBV5-1
J gene: TRBJ2-5

CDR3 DNA: TGTGCCAGCTCACCATTGACAGGCGGTTCGGATACGCAGTATTTT
CDR3 protein: CASSPLTGGSDTQYF
D gene: .
clone size: .
V gene: TRBV18
J gene: TRBJ2-3

CDR3 DNA: TGTGCCAGCAGCTCACAGGGGGCATGGGAGACCCAGTACTTC
CDR3 protein: CASSSQGAWETQYF
D gene: TRBD1
clone size: .
V gene: TRBV5-4
J gene: TRBJ2-5

CDR3 DNA: TGCGCCAGCAGTGAGTTCAGGACTGACGAGCAGTACTTC
CDR3 protein: CASSEFRTDEQYF
D gene: .
clone size: .
V gene: TRBV10-2
J gene: TRBJ2-7

CDR3 DNA: TGCGCCAGCAGACTAGCGGGAGGTACCTCTTACGAGCAGTACTTC
CDR3 protein: CASRLAGGTSYEQYF
D gene: TRBD2
clone size: once
V gene: TRBV10-2
J gene: TRBJ2-7

CDR3 DNA: TGTGCCAGCAGCCCACTTAGCGGGAGGAGTAATGAGCAGTTCTTC
CDR3 protein: CASSPLSGRSNEQFF
D gene: TRBD2
clone size: .
V gene: TRBV11-2
J gene: TRBJ2-1

CDR3 DNA: TGTGCCATCAGTGCTGGGGGCACTGAAGCTTTCTTT
CDR3 protein: CAISAGGTEAFF
D gene: .
clone size: .
V gene: TRBV10-3
J gene: TRBJ1-1

CDR3 DNA: TGTGCCAGCAAAGTGGCTAGCGGAGGGAACAATGAGCAGTTCTTC
CDR3 protein: CASKVASGGNNEQFF
D gene: TRBD2
clone size: .
V gene: TRBV2
J gene: TRBJ2-1

CDR3 DNA: TGTGCCAGCAGCTCCTCTGGGCTTAGCGGGAGAGGTAGCACAGATACGCAGTATTTT
CDR3 protein: CASSSSGLSGRGSTDTQYF
D gene: TRBD2
clone size: .
V gene: TRBV7-9
J gene: TRBJ2-3

CDR3 DNA: TGTGCCAGCAGTTTAGTGTCCGGGGAGCTGTTTTTT
CDR3 protein: CASSLVSGELFF
D gene: .
clone size: .
V gene: TRBV28
J gene: TRBJ2-2

CDR3 DNA: TGTGCCAGCAGCTTGAAAGTTACTAGGTCTTGGCAGTTCTTC
CDR3 protein: CASSLKVTRSWQFF
D gene: .
clone size: .
V gene: TRBV5-8
J gene: TRBJ2-1

CDR3 DNA: TGCGCCAGCATGATACAGCCCAACACAGATACGCAGTATTTT
CDR3 protein: CASMIQPNTDTQYF
D gene: .
clone size: .
V gene: TRBV5-1
J gene: TRBJ2-3

CDR3 DNA: TGTGCCAGCAGGATTACAGGGCGGTCCTACGAGCAGTACTTC
CDR3 protein: CASRITGRSYEQYF
D gene: .
clone size: once
V gene: TRBV13
J gene: TRBJ2-7

CDR3 DNA: TGTGCCAGCAGCTTCAGGGGAACGAACACCGGGGAGCTGTTTTTT
CDR3 protein: CASSFRGTNTGELFF
D gene: .
clone size: .
V gene: TRBV5-4
J gene: TRBJ2-2

CDR3 DNA: TGTGCCAGCAGTTTATTGGGGGTTCAAGAGACCCAGTACTTC
CDR3 protein: CASSLLGVQETQYF
D gene: .
clone size: .
V gene: TRBV28
J gene: TRBJ2-5

CDR3 DNA: TGTGCCAGCAGCTTCGGGGGGCAAGAGACCCAGTACTTC
CDR3 protein: CASSFGGQETQYF
D gene: TRBD2
clone size: few
V gene: TRBV7-3
J gene: TRBJ2-5

CDR3 DNA: TGTGCCAGCAGTGGGGGCGCGTACAATGAGCAGTTCTTC
CDR3 protein: CASSGGAYNEQFF
D gene: .
clone size: .
V gene: TRBV2
J gene: TRBJ2-1

CDR3 DNA: TGTGCCAGCAGCAAAGGAGCCTGTTGGAATGAGCAGTTCTTC
CDR3 protein: CASSKGACWNEQFF
D gene: .
clone size: .
V gene: TRBV21-1
J gene: TRBJ2-1

CDR3 DNA: TGTGCCAGCCGCCAGGGTGCTAATGAAAAACTGTTTTTT
CDR3 protein: CASRQGANEKLFF
D gene: .
clone size: .
V gene: TRBV19
J gene: TRBJ1-4

CDR3 DNA: TGTGCCAGCTCACCACCTGGACAGGGGCAAGAGACCCAGTACTTC
CDR3 protein: CASSPPGQGQETQYF
D gene: TRBD1
clone size: .
V gene: TRBV18
J gene: TRBJ2-5

CDR3 DNA: TGTGCCAGTAGTTACCAGGGGGACACGGAGACCCAGTACTTC
CDR3 protein: CASSYQGDTETQYF
D gene: TRBD1
clone size: .
V gene: TRBV19
J gene: TRBJ2-5

CDR3 DNA: TGTGCCAGCAGCGTAGGTCCAGGGGCCTCCTACGAGCAGTACTTC
CDR3 protein: CASSVGPGASYEQYF
D gene: .
clone size: .
V gene: TRBV9
J gene: TRBJ2-7

CDR3 DNA: TGTGCCAGCAGCTTGGGAGGTCCCAGCTCTGGAAACACCATATATTTT
CDR3 protein: CASSLGGPSSGNTIYF
D gene: .
clone size: .
V gene: TRBV5-4
J gene: TRBJ1-3

CDR3 DNA: TGTGCCAGCAGGGGCGGGGACAGTAGCTCCTACGAGCAGTACTTC
CDR3 protein: CASRGGDSSSYEQYF
D gene: .
clone size: .
V gene: TRBV21-1
J gene: TRBJ2-7

CDR3 DNA: TGTGCCAGCAGCTCACCCACCTCAGGGTGGCGGAATCAGCCCCAGCATTTT
CDR3 protein: CASSSPTSGWRNQPQHF
D gene: .
clone size: .
V gene: TRBV5-8
J gene: TRBJ1-5

CDR3 DNA: TGTGCCATCAGTGAGGGACAGGGAGTTGCTAATGAAAAACTGTTTTTT
CDR3 protein: CAISEGQGVANEKLFF
D gene: TRBD1
clone size: .
V gene: TRBV10-3
J gene: TRBJ1-4

CDR3 DNA: TGCGCCAGCAGCCCGGACAGGGTGCGGACTGAAGCTTTCTTT
CDR3 protein: CASSPDRVRTEAFF
D gene: TRBD1
clone size: .
V gene: TRBV5-1
J gene: TRBJ1-1

CDR3 DNA: TGTGCCAGCTCACGGACAGGGGTGGGTACTGAAGCTTTCTTT
CDR3 protein: CASSRTGVGTEAFF
D gene: TRBD1
clone size: .
V gene: TRBV18
J gene: TRBJ1-1

CDR3 DNA: TGTGCCAGCAGCTTGGGGACTAGCGGGGCGGACAATGAGCAGTTCTTC
CDR3 protein: CASSLGTSGADNEQFF
D gene: TRBD2
clone size: .
V gene: TRBV5-4
J gene: TRBJ2-1

CDR3 DNA: TGTGCCAGCAGCCGAATACGGACTAGCAGGAGTCACACCGGGGAGCTGTTTTTT
CDR3 protein: CASSRIRTSRSHTGELFF
D gene: TRBD2
clone size: once
V gene: TRBV7-8
J gene: TRBJ2-2

CDR3 DNA: TGTGCCAGCTCACCACCGAGAGACACCGGGGAGCTGTTTTTT
CDR3 protein: CASSPPRDTGELFF
D gene: .
clone size: many
V gene: TRBV18
J gene: TRBJ2-2

CDR3 DNA: TGCGCCAGCAGCTCAGGGACAGGGGGTTCTGAAGCTTTCTTT
CDR3 protein: CASSSGTGGSEAFF
D gene: TRBD1
clone size: .
V gene: TRBV5-1
J gene: TRBJ1-1

CDR3 DNA: TGTGCCAGCTCACCCGGGACAGGGGGCTTTCAGCCCCAGCATTTT
CDR3 protein: CASSPGTGGFQPQHF
D gene: TRBD1
clone size: .
V gene: TRBV18
J gene: TRBJ1-5

CDR3 DNA: TGTGCCAGCAGCTTTTCCTTAGCGGGGGGGTCCTACGAGCAGTACTTC
CDR3 protein: CASSFSLAGGSYEQYF
D gene: TRBD2
clone size: .
V gene: TRBV7-9
J gene: TRBJ2-7

CDR3 DNA: TGCGCCAGCAGCCAAGCCCGGACAGGGGGCCTCTCGGTCGAGGAGCAGTACTTC
CDR3 protein: CASSQARTGGLSVEEQYF
D gene: TRBD1
clone size: .
V gene: TRBV4-1
J gene: TRBJ2-7

CDR3 DNA: TGTGCCAGCACTCGGACGGTCAATCAGCCCCAGCATTTT
CDR3 protein: CASTRTVNQPQHF
D gene: .
clone size: .
V gene: TRBV28
J gene: TRBJ1-5

CDR3 DNA: TGTGCCAGCAGTTCATCCGGGACAGGGATCCACGAGCAGTACTTC
CDR3 protein: CASSSSGTGIHEQYF
D gene: TRBD1
clone size: few
V gene: TRBV28
J gene: TRBJ2-7

CDR3 DNA: TGTGCCAGCAGTTTATCTCACCAAGAGACCCAGTACTTC
CDR3 protein: CASSLSHQETQYF
D gene: .
clone size: .
V gene: TRBV27
J gene: TRBJ2-5

CDR3 DNA: TGCGCCAGCAGCCAAGACTGGGGCAGTGAAGCTTTCTTT
CDR3 protein: CASSQDWGSEAFF
D gene: .
clone size: .
V gene: TRBV4-3
J gene: TRBJ1-1

CDR3 DNA: TGTGCCACCAGCAGAGTCTCAGTAGGGGAGACCCAGTACTTC
CDR3 protein: CATSRVSVGETQYF
D gene: .
clone size: .
V gene: TRBV15
J gene: TRBJ2-5

CDR3 DNA: TGCAGTGCTCTGGACAAAGAGACCCAGTACTTC
CDR3 protein: CSALDKETQYF
D gene: .
clone size: .
V gene: TRBV20-1
J gene: TRBJ2-5

CDR3 DNA: TGTGCCAGCTCATTGACAGGGGGGAACACTGAAGCTTTCTTT
CDR3 protein: CASSLTGGNTEAFF
D gene: TRBD1
clone size: .
V gene: TRBV18
J gene: TRBJ1-1

CDR3 DNA: TGCGCCAGCAGCTTCAGGGTTACCAATCAGCCCCAGCATTTT
CDR3 protein: CASSFRVTNQPQHF
D gene: .
clone size: .
V gene: TRBV4-1
J gene: TRBJ1-5

CDR3 DNA: TGTGCCAGCAGCTTACCGCCGTACGAGCAGTACTTC
CDR3 protein: CASSLPPYEQYF
D gene: .
clone size: .
V gene: TRBV7-8
J gene: TRBJ2-7

CDR3 DNA: TGTGCCAGCTCACCGGGACAGGGGGACGAGCAGTACTTC
CDR3 protein: CASSPGQGDEQYF
D gene: TRBD1
clone size: .
V gene: TRBV18
J gene: TRBJ2-7

CDR3 DNA: TGTGCCAGCAGTTTTTCGTTTCACGGCGACCAAGAGACCCAGTACTTC
CDR3 protein: CASSFSFHGDQETQYF
D gene: .
clone size: once
V gene: TRBV28
J gene: TRBJ2-5